The clone carrying this T cell receptor beta chain showed up just once. The naive CD8 fraction comprised CD45RO-negative cells positively selected for CCR7 and excluded terminally differentiated effector memory CD45RA+ cells. The data are from a study of shared clonotypes between healthy human individuals. This CDR3 is built from 17 residues. V trimming: 2 bases; J trimming: 6 bases; junction bases outside the gene matches: 7. CDR1 ENHRY and CDR2 SYGVKD come from the germline V gene. Data came from immunoSEQ multiplex PCR; TCRdb stores just in-frame clones and leaves some out. The sample consists of hundreds of thousands of clones, 80% to 95% of them appearing once.

The V gene is TRBV10-3, the J gene TRBJ2-1, with TRBD2 matching 13 bases. The TCR comes from a young man in good health. Sequencing used naive CD8+ T cells sorted from blood. CDR3 protein: CAISEPGLAGASNEQFF. CDR3 coding DNA: TGTGCCATCAGTGAGCCAGGACTAGCGGGAGCGAGCAATGAGCAGTTCTTC.